The next 9 T cell receptor beta chains were all read from a single sample in a study of shared clonotypes between healthy human individuals. Positive CCR7 selection of CD45RO-negative cells yielded the naive CD8 cells, and terminally differentiated effector memory CD45RA+ cells were excluded. Data came from immunoSEQ multiplex PCR; TCRdb stores just in-frame clones and leaves some out. The table includes about 1,800,000 clones, about 95% detected once. The sequenced material came from naive CD8+ T cells sorted from blood. The receptors derive from a man aged 18 to 29 in good health.

V usage is TRBV10-3 and J usage is TRBJ2-7; possible D gene TRBD1, 5 bases. Trimming pared 0 bases from V and 3 bases from J, leaving 9 bases between. Germline lookup yields CDR1 ENHRY and CDR2 SYGVKD. This CDR3 has 14 amino acids. CDR3 in DNA: TGTGCCATCAGTGAGTCGGACACCGTCTACGAGCAGTACTTC. Translating it yields CAISESDTVYEQYF.

The chain employs TRBV6-5 and TRBJ1-4; D gene unclear. V was pared by 0 bases and J by 8 bases, with 7 bases between. The CDR3 is 13 residues long. Germline-derived CDR1 and CDR2 are MNHEY and SVGAGI. The CDR3 sequence: CASSYSKYEKLFF. The CDR3, as DNA: TGTGCCAGCAGTTACTCGAAGTACGAAAAACTGTTTTTT.

This clone has only one observation. The chain combines TRBV6-4 with TRBJ2-2, with 9 nucleotides matching TRBD2. The CDR3 extends over 15 amino acids. Germline V lookup: CDR1 MRHNA, CDR2 SNTAGT. Trimming removed 3 bases from V and 5 bases from J; junction bases left unmatched: 4. The CDR3 region is CASSERGGHTGELFF. The CDR3 region has the DNA TGTGCCAGCAGTGAGCGGGGGGGCCATACCGGGGAGCTGTTTTTT.

The chain links TRBV9 to TRBJ2-3, with 8 nucleotides matching TRBD1. V dropped 3 bases and J dropped 4; count of bases not matched to a gene: 10. The CDR3 totals 16 residues. CDR1 is SGDLS, CDR2 YYNGEE, per germline. As DNA, the CDR3 is TGTGCCAGCAGCGATCCGGGACAGGTAGCTTCAGATACGCAGTATTTT. Translated, it gives CASSDPGQVASDTQYF.

The chain recombines TRBV5-5 with TRBJ2-7, with 9 bases aligning to TRBD1. This CDR3 is built from 15 residues. Germline V gene data show CDR1 as SGHKS and CDR2 as YYEKEE (reference sequence). V lost 1 base and J lost 7; bases outside the gene matches: 9. The CDR3 nucleotides are TGTGCCAGCAGCTTGTGGGTACAGGGGGCGAGGGAGCAGTACTTC. This gives the protein CASSLWVQGAREQYF. The whole variable domain, remainder taken from reference TRBV5-5 and TRBJ2-7, is DAGVTQSPTHLIKTRGQQVTLRCSPISGHKSVSWYQQVLGQGPQFIFQYYEKEERGRGNFPDRFSARQFPNYSSELNVNALLLGDSALYLCASSLWVQGAREQYFGPGTRLTVT.

This clone was detected only once. The chain has TRBV7-9 and TRBJ2-5; perhaps TRBD2 as D (5 bases). V was cut by 5 bases and J by 0 bases, with 10 bases left in between. The CDR3 is 14 residues long. Per the germline V gene, CDR1 is SEHNR and CDR2 is FQNEAQ (reference sequence). The CDR3 DNA sequence: TGTGCCAGCAGCGCCGACTACAACCAAGAGACCCAGTACTTC. This gives the protein CASSADYNQETQYF.

This clone was picked up one time. This may stem from a read error, because a much larger clone lies one nucleotide away. This same CDR3 is encoded by further DNA sequences in the sample. V usage is TRBV9 and J usage is TRBJ1-1, with D unresolved. Germline loops: CDR1 SGDLS, CDR2 YYNGEE. The CDR3 is 12 amino acids. Trimming pared 2 bases from V and 3 bases from J, leaving 5 bases between. Here the CDR3 DNA reads TGTGCCAGCAGCGTTGGGGACACTGAAGCTTTCTTT. This codes for CASSVGDTEAFF.

The chain has TRBV5-1 and TRBJ1-2; D is possibly TRBD1 (6 bases). The germline V and J ends were trimmed by 0 bases and 8 bases, with 17 bases remaining between them. Per the germline V gene, CDR1 is SGHRS and CDR2 is YFSETQ. This CDR3 spans 15 amino acids. CDR3 sequence: CASSLAQAGVEGYTF. As DNA, the CDR3 is TGCGCCAGCAGCTTGGCCCAGGCAGGGGTTGAGGGCTACACCTTC.

J is TRBJ2-7 and V is TRBV15; maybe TRBD1 (5 bases). V shed 4 bases and J shed 0 bases, with 10 bases lying between them. Germline assignment: CDR1 LNHNV and CDR2 YYDKDF (reference sequence). This CDR3 region has 14 residues. The CDR3 DNA reads TGTGCCACCAGCACCCGACAGAGCTCCTACGAGCAGTACTTC. Encoded protein: CATSTRQSSYEQYF.